This section outlines one TCR beta chain sequence together with its context. The antigen remains undetermined. The sample comes from a study of vaccination effects on CD4 cells after COVID-19. Libraries were prepared by immunoSEQ multiplex PCR; TCRdb keeps only in-frame clonotypes and omits some of them. The sample lists some 59,000 clones, 65% to 90% occurring once. Broader study findings: Infection-derived and vaccine-derived clones contracted markedly late after vaccination.

Viral peptide pool expansion of antigen-specific CD4+ T cells preceded sequencing in the ViraFEST assay. Upon completion of 10 to 11 days in culture, CD4+ T cells were isolated. Approximately 2 million PBMC were placed in each well, which was supplemented with approximately 9.2 IU/ml IL-2 and about 10 ug/ml peptides. The authors exchanged half the medium for IL-2 medium on days 3 and 7. The germline V gene encodes CDR1 MDHEN and CDR2 SYDVKM. The CDR3 covers 15 residues. V was pared by 2 bases and J by 6 bases, with 3 bases of the junction left unmatched. This TCR came from a human donor who received a COVID-19 vaccine. The starting material was CD4+ T cells from PBMCs cultured with HCoV-229E spike peptides, obtained before COVID-19 vaccination. The chain joins TRBV28 to TRBJ1-4; 10 bases line up with TRBD1. As DNA, the CDR3 is TGTGCCAGCAGTTTACTTGGGACAGGGGATGAAAAACTGTTTTTT. The encoded protein is CASSLLGTGDEKLFF.